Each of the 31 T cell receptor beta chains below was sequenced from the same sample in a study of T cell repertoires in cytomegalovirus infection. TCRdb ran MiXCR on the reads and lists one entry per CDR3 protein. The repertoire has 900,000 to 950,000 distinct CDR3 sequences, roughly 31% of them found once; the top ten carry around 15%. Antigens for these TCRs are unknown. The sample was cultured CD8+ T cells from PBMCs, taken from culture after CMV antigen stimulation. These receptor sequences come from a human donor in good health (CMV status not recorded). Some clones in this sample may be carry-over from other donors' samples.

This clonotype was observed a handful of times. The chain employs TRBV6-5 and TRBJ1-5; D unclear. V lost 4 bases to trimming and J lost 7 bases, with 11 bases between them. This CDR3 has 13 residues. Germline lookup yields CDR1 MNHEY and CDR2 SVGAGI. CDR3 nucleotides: TGTGCCAGCAGTTCCACGGTCTGGCAGCCCCAGCATTTT. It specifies CASSSTVWQPQHF.

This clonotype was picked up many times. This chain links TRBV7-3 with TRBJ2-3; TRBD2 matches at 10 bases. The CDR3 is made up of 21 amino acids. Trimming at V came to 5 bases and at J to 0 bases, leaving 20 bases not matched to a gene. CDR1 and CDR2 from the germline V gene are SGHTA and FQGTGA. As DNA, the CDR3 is TGTGCCAGCAGCCGTCGCCCTAGCGGGGGCCAACTGATTTCTAGCACAGATACGCAGTATTTT. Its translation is CASSRRPSGGQLISSTDTQYF.

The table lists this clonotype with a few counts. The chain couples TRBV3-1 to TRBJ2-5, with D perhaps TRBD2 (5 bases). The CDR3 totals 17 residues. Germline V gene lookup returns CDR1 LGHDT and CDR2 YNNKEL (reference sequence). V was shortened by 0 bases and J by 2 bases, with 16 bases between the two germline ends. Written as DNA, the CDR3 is TGTGCCAGCAGCCAAGATCTAGCTGGGGTTGGGCAAGAGACCCAGTACTTC. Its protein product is CASSQDLAGVGQETQYF.

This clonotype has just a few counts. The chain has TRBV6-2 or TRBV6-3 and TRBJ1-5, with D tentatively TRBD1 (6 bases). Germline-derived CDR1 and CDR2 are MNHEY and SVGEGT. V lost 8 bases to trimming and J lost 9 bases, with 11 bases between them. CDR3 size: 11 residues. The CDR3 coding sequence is TGTGCCAGCGGTCCAGGGGTGCCCCAGCATTTT. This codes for CASGPGVPQHF.

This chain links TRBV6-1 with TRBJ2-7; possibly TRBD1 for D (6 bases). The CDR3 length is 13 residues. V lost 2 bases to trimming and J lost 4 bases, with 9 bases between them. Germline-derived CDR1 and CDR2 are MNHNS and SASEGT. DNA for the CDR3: TGTGCCAGCAGTGAACCGGACAGTTACGAGCAGTACGTC. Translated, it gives CASSEPDSYEQYV.

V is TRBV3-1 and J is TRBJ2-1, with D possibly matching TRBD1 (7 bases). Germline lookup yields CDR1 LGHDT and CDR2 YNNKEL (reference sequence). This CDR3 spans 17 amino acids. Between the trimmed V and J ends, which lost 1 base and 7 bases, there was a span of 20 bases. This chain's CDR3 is CASSQAPRGDSRNEQFF. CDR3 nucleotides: TGTGCCAGCAGCCAAGCCCCCAGGGGGGATTCTCGTAATGAGCAGTTCTTC.

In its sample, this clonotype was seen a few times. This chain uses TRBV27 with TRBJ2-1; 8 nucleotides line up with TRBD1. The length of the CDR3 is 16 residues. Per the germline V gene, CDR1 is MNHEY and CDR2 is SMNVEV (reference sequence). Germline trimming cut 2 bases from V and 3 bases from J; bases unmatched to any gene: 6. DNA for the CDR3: TGTGCCAGCAGTTTAAACAGGGGGGATTTCTACAATGAGCAGTTCTTC. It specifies CASSLNRGDFYNEQFF.

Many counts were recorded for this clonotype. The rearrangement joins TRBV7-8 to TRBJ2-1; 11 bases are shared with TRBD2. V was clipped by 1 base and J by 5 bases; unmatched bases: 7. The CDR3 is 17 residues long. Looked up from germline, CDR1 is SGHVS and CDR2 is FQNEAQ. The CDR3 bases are TGTGCCAGCAGCTTAGGCACGGTAGCGGGGGGGAACAATGAGCAGTTCTTC. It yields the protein CASSLGTVAGGNNEQFF.

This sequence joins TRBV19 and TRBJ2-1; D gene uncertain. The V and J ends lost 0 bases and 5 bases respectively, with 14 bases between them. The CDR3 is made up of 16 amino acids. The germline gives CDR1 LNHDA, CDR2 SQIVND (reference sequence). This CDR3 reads CASSIDRQRSNNEQFF. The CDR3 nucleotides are TGTGCCAGTAGTATAGATCGTCAGCGCAGTAACAATGAGCAGTTCTTC.

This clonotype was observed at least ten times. The CDR3 DNA sequence: TGTGCCAGCACGGCGGGGTACGGCAATCAGCCCCAGCATTTT. Translated, it gives CASTAGYGNQPQHF. The rearrangement joins TRBV6-6 to TRBJ1-5; D is uncertain. The CDR3 contains 14 residues. V shed 7 bases and J shed 2 bases, with 12 bases lying between them. CDR1 is MNHNY and CDR2 is SVGAGI in the germline V gene (reference sequence).

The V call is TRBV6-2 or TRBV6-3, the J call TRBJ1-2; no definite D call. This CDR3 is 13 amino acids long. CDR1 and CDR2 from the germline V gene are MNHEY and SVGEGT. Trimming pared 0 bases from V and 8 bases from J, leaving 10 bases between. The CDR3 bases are TGTGCCAGCAGTTACTCCGTGGGAAAAGGCTACACCTTC. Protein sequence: CASSYSVGKGYTF.

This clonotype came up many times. The CDR3 region has the DNA TGTGCCAGCAGATCAGGGGGGTATAATTCACCCCTCCACTTT. It specifies CASRSGGYNSPLHF. V gene TRBV7-8 combines with J gene TRBJ1-6; 7 bases match TRBD1. Trimming at V came to 6 bases and at J to 4 bases, leaving 3 bases not matched to a gene. CDR3 length equals 14 residues. Germline CDR1 SGHVS, CDR2 FQNEAQ.

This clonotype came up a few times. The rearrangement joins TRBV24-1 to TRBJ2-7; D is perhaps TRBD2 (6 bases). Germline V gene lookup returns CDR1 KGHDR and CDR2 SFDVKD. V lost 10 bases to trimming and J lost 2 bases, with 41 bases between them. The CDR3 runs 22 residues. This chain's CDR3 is CATGHGSFGGAQWVPGPYEQYV. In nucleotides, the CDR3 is TGTGCCACGGGGCATGGGAGTTTTGGCGGGGCCCAATGGGTGCCAGGACCCTACGAGCAGTACGTC.

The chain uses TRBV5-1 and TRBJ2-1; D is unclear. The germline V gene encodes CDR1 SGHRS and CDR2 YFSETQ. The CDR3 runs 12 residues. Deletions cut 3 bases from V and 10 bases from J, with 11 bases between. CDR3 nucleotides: TGCGCCAGCAGCTCACCCAAGGTGGAGCAGTTCTTC. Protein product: CASSSPKVEQFF.

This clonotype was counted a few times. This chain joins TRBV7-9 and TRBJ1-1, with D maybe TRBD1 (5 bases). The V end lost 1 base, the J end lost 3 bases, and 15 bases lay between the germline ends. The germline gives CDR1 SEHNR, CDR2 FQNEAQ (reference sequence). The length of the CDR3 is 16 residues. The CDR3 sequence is CASSLVGLGEDTEAFF. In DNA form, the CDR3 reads TGTGCCAGCAGCTTAGTGGGGCTGGGGGAGGACACTGAAGCTTTCTTT.

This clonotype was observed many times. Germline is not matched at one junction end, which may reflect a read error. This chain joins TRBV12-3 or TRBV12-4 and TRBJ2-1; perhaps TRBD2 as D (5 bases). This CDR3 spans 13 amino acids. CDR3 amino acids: CASTLSSFNEQFF. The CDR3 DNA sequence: TGTGCCAGCACTTTATCTAGCTTCAATGAGCAGTTCTTC.

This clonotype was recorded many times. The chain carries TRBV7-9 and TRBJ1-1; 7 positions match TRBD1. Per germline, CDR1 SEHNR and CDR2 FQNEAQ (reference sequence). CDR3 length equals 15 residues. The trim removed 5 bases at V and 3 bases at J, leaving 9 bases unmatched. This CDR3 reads CASSPPTGRDTEAFF. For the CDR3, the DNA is TGTGCCAGCAGCCCGCCGACAGGGCGGGACACTGAAGCTTTCTTT.

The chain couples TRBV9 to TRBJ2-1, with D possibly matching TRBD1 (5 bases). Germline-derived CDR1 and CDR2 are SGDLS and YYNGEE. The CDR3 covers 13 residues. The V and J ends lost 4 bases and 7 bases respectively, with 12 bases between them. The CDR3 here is CASSLTDLNEQFF. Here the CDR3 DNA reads TGTGCCAGCAGCTTGACAGATTTAAATGAGCAGTTCTTC.

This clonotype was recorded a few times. The CDR3 here is CASSIRSRNQPQHF. CDR3 nucleotide sequence: TGTGCCAGTAGTATCCGGAGTCGCAATCAGCCCCAGCATTTT. The chain uses TRBV19 and TRBJ1-5; D is unresolved. Between the trimmed V and J ends, which lost 3 bases and 2 bases, there was a span of 8 bases. The germline CDR1 and CDR2 sequences are LNHDA and SQIVND (reference sequence). This CDR3 has 14 residues.

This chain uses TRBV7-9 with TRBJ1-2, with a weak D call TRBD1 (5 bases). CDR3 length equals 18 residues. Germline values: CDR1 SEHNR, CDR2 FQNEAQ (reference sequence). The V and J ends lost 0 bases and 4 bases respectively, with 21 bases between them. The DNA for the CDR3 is TGTGCCAGCAGCTTAGCCGGAGACAGACCTACTCGGGGCTATGGCTACACCTTC. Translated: CASSLAGDRPTRGYGYTF. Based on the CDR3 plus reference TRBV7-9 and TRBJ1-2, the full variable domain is DTGVSQNPRHKITKRGQNVTFRCDPISEHNRLYWYRQTLGQGPEFLTYFQNEAQLEKSRLLSDRFSAERPKGSFSTLEIQRTEQGDSAMYLCASSLAGDRPTRGYGYTFGSGTRLTVV.

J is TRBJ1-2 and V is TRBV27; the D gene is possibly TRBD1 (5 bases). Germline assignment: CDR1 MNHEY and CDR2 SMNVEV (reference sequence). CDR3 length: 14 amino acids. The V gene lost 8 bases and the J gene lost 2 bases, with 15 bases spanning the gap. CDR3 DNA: TGTGCCAGCGGGGCCAGAGGAGGCAACTATGGCTACACCTTC. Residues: CASGARGGNYGYTF.

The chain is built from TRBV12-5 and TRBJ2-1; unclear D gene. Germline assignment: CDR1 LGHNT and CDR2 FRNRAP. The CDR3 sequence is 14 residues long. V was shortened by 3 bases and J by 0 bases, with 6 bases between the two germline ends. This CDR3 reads CASGLTNSYNEQFF. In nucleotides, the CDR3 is TGTGCTAGTGGTTTAACTAACTCCTACAATGAGCAGTTCTTC.

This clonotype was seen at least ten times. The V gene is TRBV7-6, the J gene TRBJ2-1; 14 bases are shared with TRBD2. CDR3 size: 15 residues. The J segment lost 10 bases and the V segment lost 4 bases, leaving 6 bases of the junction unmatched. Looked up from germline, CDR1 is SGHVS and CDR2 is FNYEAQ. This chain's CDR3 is CASSSTSGGAWEQFF. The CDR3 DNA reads TGTGCCAGCAGCTCGACTAGCGGGGGGGCATGGGAGCAGTTCTTC.

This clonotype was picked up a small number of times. CDR3 amino acids: CASSSTPGQGADTEAFF. The CDR3 bases are TGTGCCAGCAGTTCCACCCCGGGACAGGGGGCCGACACTGAAGCTTTCTTT. The chain recombines TRBV6-5 with TRBJ1-1, with 12 bases fitting TRBD1. There are 17 residues in the CDR3. Unmatched junction bases numbered 9, after V lost 4 bases and J lost 3 bases. CDR1 MNHEY and CDR2 SVGAGI come from the germline V gene.

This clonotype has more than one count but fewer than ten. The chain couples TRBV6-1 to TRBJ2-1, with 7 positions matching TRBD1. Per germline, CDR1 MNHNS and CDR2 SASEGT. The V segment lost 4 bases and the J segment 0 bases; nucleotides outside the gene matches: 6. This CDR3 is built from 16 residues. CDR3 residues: CASSVWDRSSYNEQFF. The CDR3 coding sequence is TGTGCCAGCAGTGTTTGGGACAGAAGCTCCTACAATGAGCAGTTCTTC.

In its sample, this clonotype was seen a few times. The chain's CDR3 is CASSLGSTYNEQFF. In DNA form, the CDR3 reads TGTGCCAGCAGCTTAGGCTCAACCTACAATGAGCAGTTCTTC. This chain uses TRBV7-6 with TRBJ2-1; D not certain. The CDR3 extends over 14 amino acids. Germline V gene data show CDR1 as SGHVS and CDR2 as FNYEAQ. The V gene lost 1 base and the J gene lost 2 bases, with 6 bases spanning the gap.

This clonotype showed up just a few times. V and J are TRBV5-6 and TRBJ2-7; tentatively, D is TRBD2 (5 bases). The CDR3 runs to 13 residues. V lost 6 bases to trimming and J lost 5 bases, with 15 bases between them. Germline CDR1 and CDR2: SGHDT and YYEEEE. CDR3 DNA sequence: TGTGCCAGCACCCGTTCCGACTACAACGAGCAGTACGTC. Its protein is CASTRSDYNEQYV.

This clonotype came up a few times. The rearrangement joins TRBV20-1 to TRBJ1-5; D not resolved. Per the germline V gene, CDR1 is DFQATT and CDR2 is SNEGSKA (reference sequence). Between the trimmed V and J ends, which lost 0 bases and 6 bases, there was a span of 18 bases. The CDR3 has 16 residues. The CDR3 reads CSARDPSFPGGQPQHF. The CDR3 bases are TGCAGTGCTAGAGACCCCTCGTTCCCGGGCGGTCAGCCCCAGCATTTT.

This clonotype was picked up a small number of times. CDR3 coding DNA: TGTGCCAGCAGCCCCCGAGGGACAGGGACCGAAAAACTGTTTTTT. Its translation: CASSPRGTGTEKLFF. This chain uses TRBV13 with TRBJ1-4, with 9 bases aligning to TRBD1. V was pared by 5 bases and J by 8 bases, with 9 bases of the junction left unmatched. Germline CDR1 and CDR2: PRHDT and FYEKMQ (reference sequence). The CDR3 is 15 residues long.

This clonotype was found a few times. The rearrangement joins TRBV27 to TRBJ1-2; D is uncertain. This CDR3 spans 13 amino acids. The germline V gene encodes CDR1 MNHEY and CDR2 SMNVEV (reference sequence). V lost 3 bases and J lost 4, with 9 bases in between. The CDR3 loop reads CASSFGVSYGYTF. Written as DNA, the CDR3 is TGTGCCAGCAGTTTCGGGGTGAGCTATGGCTACACCTTC.

In DNA, the CDR3 is TGTGCCAGCAGCCCCCGAGCAGCGCTAGCGGAGACTAGATGGAGCACAGATACGCAGTATTTT. As protein: CASSPRAALAETRWSTDTQYF. This rearrangement joins TRBV7-1 to TRBJ2-3; 7 nucleotides agree with TRBD2. TRBV7-1 is designated an ORF whose function remains uncertain. The CDR3 runs 21 residues. V lost 5 bases to trimming and J lost 0 bases; unmatched junction nucleotides: 23.